This TCR beta chain was profiled in a study of blood T cell repertoires in COVID-19. Study overall: PBMCs, B-cell-depleted T cells, or T cells provided the cDNA or gDNA that made up the material.

Data came from immunoSEQ multiplex PCR; TCRdb stores just in-frame clones and leaves some out. The sample carries 200,000 to 250,000 clones, 75% to 85% recorded once. The CDR3 sequence is 16 residues long. Germline CDR1 reads LNHNV; CDR2 reads YYDKDF (reference sequence). V gave up 3 bases and J gave up 4 bases; unmatched junction bases: 7. V is TRBV15 and J is TRBJ2-1, with TRBD1 identical over 9 bases. This clonotype was sampled from a man in his forties or fifties with active or convalescent COVID-19. Sequencing was done on a sample of peripheral blood. The CDR3 here is CATSSRGTGIYNEQFF. The CDR3 DNA sequence: TGTGCCACCAGCAGTCGTGGGACAGGGATATACAATGAGCAGTTCTTC.